Listed here are 13 T cell receptor beta chains from one sample, sequenced in a study of CD8 T cells in Susac syndrome. Random hexamers were used to reverse transcribe roughly 0.5 to 1 ug of RNA. TCRdb re-called the immunoSEQ multiplex PCR reads with MiXCR, one entry per CDR3 protein. The profile covers approximately 150,000 distinct CDR3 sequences, with approximately 94% appearing a single time and 0.084% taken by the ten largest. Specimen: CD4+ T cells from PBMCs. These receptors all stem from a human donor in good health.

The V gene is TRBV6-2 or TRBV6-3, the J gene TRBJ1-5; TRBD1 agrees at 9 bases. The J segment lost 3 bases and the V segment lost 3 bases, leaving 3 bases of the junction unmatched. Germline V gene data show CDR1 as MNHEY and CDR2 as SVGEGT. This CDR3 contains 15 residues. In DNA, the CDR3 is TGTGCCAGCAGTTATCGGACAGGGGACAATCAGCCCCAGCATTTT. This codes for CASSYRTGDNQPQHF.

J is TRBJ1-4 and V is TRBV9, with a weak D call TRBD1 (6 bases). Trimming removed 0 bases from V and 5 bases from J, with 11 bases in between. The CDR3 length is 15 residues. The germline CDR1 and CDR2 sequences are SGDLS and YYNGEE. Written as DNA, the CDR3 is TGTGCCAGCAGCGTAGATGACAGGCGGAATGAAAAACTGTTTTTT. This translates into CASSVDDRRNEKLFF.

The genes are TRBV4-1 and TRBJ2-7, with D hard to call. The V gene's germline CDR1 is MGHRA and CDR2 YSYEKL. The CDR3 consists of 14 residues. Trimming stripped 4 bases from V and 4 bases from J, with 14 bases between. The CDR3 sequence: CASSPSDLWYEQYF. The CDR3 coding sequence is TGCGCCAGCAGCCCCTCGGACCTATGGTACGAGCAGTACTTC.

CDR3 residues: CSAGSDRPNTEAFF. CDR3 coding DNA: TGCAGTGCTGGGAGTGACAGGCCGAACACTGAAGCTTTCTTT. The chain employs TRBV20-1 and TRBJ1-1; a weak D match, TRBD1 (6 bases). CDR1 is DFQATT, CDR2 SNEGSKA, per germline (reference sequence). The V end was cut by 5 bases, the J end by 1 base, with 14 bases between. CDR3 length equals 14 residues.

The rearrangement uses TRBV30 and TRBJ2-3; no clear D. The CDR3 is made up of 14 amino acids. Germline V lookup: CDR1 GTSNPN, CDR2 SVGIG (reference sequence). Trimming stripped 0 bases from V and 2 bases from J, with 9 bases between. DNA of the CDR3: TGTGCCTGGAGTGTAGGTACGGTCACAGATACGCAGTATTTT. It encodes CAWSVGTVTDTQYF. The full variable domain, rest sourced from reference TRBV30 and TRBJ2-3, is SQTIHQWPATLVQPVGSPLSLECTVEGTSNPNLYWYRQAAGRGLQLLFYSVGIGQISSEVPQNLSASRPQDRQFILSSKKLLLSDSGFYLCAWSVGTVTDTQYFGPGTRLTVL.

The chain has TRBV7-9 and TRBJ1-1, with D unclear. Looked up from germline, CDR1 is SEHNR and CDR2 is FQNEAQ (reference sequence). This CDR3 contains 14 residues. The ends were cut back, 3 bases at V and 4 bases at J, with 12 bases in the middle. The CDR3 nucleotides are TGTGCCAGCAGCTTGCATCAGTCTGGCACTGAAGCTTTCTTT. It encodes CASSLHQSGTEAFF.

The V and J genes are TRBV19 and TRBJ1-2, with 8 bases matching TRBD1. The junction had 1 base not matched to a gene; V was cut back by 5 bases and J by 2 bases. This CDR3 spans 13 amino acids. Germline values: CDR1 LNHDA, CDR2 SQIVND (reference sequence). CDR3 amino acids: CASSRTGNYGYTF. CDR3 coding DNA: TGTGCCAGTAGTCGGACAGGGAACTATGGCTACACCTTC.

The V gene is TRBV7-2, the J gene TRBJ2-3, with a weak D call TRBD2 (7 bases). V lost 5 bases and J lost 10, with 22 bases in between. Germline values: CDR1 SGHTA, CDR2 FQGNSA. The length of the CDR3 is 15 residues. The CDR3 bases are TGTGCCAGCAGCCCAGGGGCGGGAGCGGGTCTTCCGCAGTATTTT. Protein product: CASSPGAGAGLPQYF.

The chain employs TRBV25-1 and TRBJ1-5, with a weak D call TRBD1 (6 bases). V gave up 1 base and J gave up 8 bases, with 18 bases separating them. This CDR3 spans 16 amino acids. From germline, CDR1 is MGHDK and CDR2 SYGVNS. CDR3 coding DNA: TGTGCCAGCAGTGAATCAACAGGGTTTTCTGACGAGCCCCAGCATTTT. Translation gives CASSESTGFSDEPQHF.

The chain recombines TRBV18 with TRBJ2-7; D may be TRBD1 (6 bases). Trimming took off 2 bases at V and 6 bases at J, with 11 bases between the two ends. This CDR3 is built from 13 residues. CDR1 and CDR2 (germline): KGHSH, LQKENI. The CDR3 region is CASSPAGVSEQYF. The CDR3 DNA follows: TGTGCCAGCTCACCAGCAGGGGTGAGCGAGCAGTACTTC.

A remark on this clonotype: At one boundary the junction diverges from the germline segment, which might be a read error. This chain uses TRBV20-1 with TRBJ1-1; no reliable D call. Germline values: CDR1 DFQATT, CDR2 SNEGSKA (reference sequence). CDR3 length: 13 residues. This chain's CDR3 is CSAGPPFSIEVFF. In nucleotides, the CDR3 is TGCAGTGCAGGGCCACCCTTCTCAATTGAAGTTTTCTTT.

The rearrangement links TRBV24-1 to TRBJ2-3; 10 bases are shared with TRBD1. The trim removed 9 bases at V and 4 bases at J, leaving 9 bases unmatched. The CDR3 sequence is 15 residues long. Germline-derived CDR1 and CDR2 are KGHDR and SFDVKD. Here the CDR3 DNA reads TGTGCCACCCCCTACGTGGGACAGGGGTCAGATACGCAGTATTTT. It encodes CATPYVGQGSDTQYF.

A few counts support this clonotype. V is TRBV24-1 and J is TRBJ2-4; unclear D gene. There are 13 residues in the CDR3. Trimming took off 4 bases at V and 7 bases at J, with 10 bases between the two ends. Looked up from germline, CDR1 is KGHDR and CDR2 is SFDVKD. For the CDR3, the DNA is TGTGCCACCAGTGACCCCACTGAGAACATTCAGTACTTC. Translated: CATSDPTENIQYF.